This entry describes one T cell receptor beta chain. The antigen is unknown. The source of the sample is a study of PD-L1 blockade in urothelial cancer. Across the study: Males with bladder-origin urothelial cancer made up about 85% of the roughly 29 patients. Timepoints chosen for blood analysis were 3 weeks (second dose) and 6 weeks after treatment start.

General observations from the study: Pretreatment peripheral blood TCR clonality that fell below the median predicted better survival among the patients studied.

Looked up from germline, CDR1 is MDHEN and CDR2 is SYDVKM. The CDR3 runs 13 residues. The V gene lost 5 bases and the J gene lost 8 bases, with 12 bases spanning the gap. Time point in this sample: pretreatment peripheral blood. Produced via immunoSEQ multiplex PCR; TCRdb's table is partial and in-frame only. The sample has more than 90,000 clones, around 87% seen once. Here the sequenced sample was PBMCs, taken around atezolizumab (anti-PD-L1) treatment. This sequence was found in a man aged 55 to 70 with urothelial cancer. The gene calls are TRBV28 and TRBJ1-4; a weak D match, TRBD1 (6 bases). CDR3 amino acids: CASSPYGTEKLFF. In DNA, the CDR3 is TGTGCCAGCAGTCCCTACGGGACAGAAAAACTGTTTTTT. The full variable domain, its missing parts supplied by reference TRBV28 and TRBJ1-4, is DVKVTQSSRYLVKRTGEKVFLECVQDMDHENMFWYRQDPGLGLRLIYFSYDVKMKEKGDIPEGYSVSREKKERFSLILESASTNQTSMYLCASSPYGTEKLFFGSGTQLSVL.